This T cell receptor beta chain was found in a study of patients and donors after allogeneic stem cell transplantation. In this sample, this clonotype turned up a few times. Deletions cut 2 bases from V and 5 bases from J, with 6 bases between. The CDR3 covers 12 residues. CDR1 MNHEY and CDR2 SVGEGT come from the germline V gene. Each CDR3 protein gets one entry after TCRdb re-called the RT-PCR reads with MiXCR. The sample lists about a million distinct CDR3 sequences, more than 15% occurring once. The source material was blood, either unsorted or a sorted T cell fraction (not recorded which). This chain connects TRBV6-2 or TRBV6-3 to TRBJ1-2, with D unresolved. This sequence originates from a human donor who was either an allogeneic HSCT recipient or a stem cell or donor lymphocyte infusion donor (not recorded which). It is not recorded whose cells these are; they may come from a transplant donor. The CDR3: CASSYMGYGYTF. The CDR3 nucleotides are TGTGCCAGCAGTTACATGGGGTATGGCTACACCTTC.